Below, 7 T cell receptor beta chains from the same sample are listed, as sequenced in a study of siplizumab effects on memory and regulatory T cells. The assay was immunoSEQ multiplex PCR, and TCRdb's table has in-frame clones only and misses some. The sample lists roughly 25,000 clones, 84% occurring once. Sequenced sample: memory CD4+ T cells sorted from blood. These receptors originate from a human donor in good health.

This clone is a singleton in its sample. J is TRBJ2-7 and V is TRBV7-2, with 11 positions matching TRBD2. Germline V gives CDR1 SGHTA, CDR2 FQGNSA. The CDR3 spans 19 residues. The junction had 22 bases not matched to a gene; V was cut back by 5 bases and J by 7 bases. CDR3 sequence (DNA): TGTGCCAGCAGCAGAATGTCTAGCGGGAGGAGAGGGGCCCTACGGGAGCAGTACTTC. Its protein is CASSRMSSGRRGALREQYF.

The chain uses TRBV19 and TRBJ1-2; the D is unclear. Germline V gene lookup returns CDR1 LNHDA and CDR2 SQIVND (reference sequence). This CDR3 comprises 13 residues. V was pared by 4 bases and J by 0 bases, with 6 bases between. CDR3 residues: CASSTRANYGYTF. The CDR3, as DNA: TGTGCCAGTAGTACGAGGGCTAACTATGGCTACACCTTC. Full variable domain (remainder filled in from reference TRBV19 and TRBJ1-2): DGGITQSPKYLFRKEGQNVTLSCEQNLNHDAMYWYRQDPGQGLRLIYYSQIVNDFQKGDIAEGYSVSREKKESFPLTVTSAQKNPTAFYLCASSTRANYGYTFGSGTRLTVV.

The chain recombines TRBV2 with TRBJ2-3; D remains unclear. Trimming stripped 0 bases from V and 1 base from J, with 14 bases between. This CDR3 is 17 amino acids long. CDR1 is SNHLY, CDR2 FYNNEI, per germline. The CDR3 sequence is CASSEALKNRGTDTQYF. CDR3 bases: TGTGCCAGCAGTGAAGCGCTGAAAAACAGAGGCACAGATACGCAGTATTTT.

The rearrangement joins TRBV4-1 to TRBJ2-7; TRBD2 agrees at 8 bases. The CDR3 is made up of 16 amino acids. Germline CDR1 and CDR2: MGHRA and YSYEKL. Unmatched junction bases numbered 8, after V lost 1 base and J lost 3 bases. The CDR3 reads CASSQVASGSVYEQYF. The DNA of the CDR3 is TGCGCCAGCAGCCAAGTGGCCAGCGGGAGTGTCTACGAGCAGTACTTC.

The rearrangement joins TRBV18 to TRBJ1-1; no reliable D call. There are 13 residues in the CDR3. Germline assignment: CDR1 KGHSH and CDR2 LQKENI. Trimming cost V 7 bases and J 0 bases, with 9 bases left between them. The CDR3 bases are TGTGCCAGCTGGAATATGATGAACACTGAAGCTTTCTTT. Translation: CASWNMMNTEAFF. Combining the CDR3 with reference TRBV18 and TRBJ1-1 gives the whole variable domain NAGVMQNPRHLVRRRGQEARLRCSPMKGHSHVYWYRQLPEEGLKFMVYLQKENIIDESGMPKERFSAEFPKEGPSILRIQQVVRGDSAAYFCASWNMMNTEAFFGQGTRLTVV.

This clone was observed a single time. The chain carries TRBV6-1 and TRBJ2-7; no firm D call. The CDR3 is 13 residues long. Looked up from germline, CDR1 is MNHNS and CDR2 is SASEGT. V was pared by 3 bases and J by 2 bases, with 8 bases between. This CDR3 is CASSDPGPYEQYF. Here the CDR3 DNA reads TGTGCCAGCAGTGATCCGGGCCCCTACGAGCAGTACTTC.

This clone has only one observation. The chain's CDR3 is CASSFSSGLYTDTQYF. For the CDR3, the DNA is TGTGCCAGTAGTTTTTCCTCAGGCCTCTACACAGATACGCAGTATTTT. This chain connects TRBV19 to TRBJ2-3; no definite D call. The germline gives CDR1 LNHDA, CDR2 SQIVND (reference sequence). Trimming stripped 5 bases from V and 2 bases from J, with 17 bases between. CDR3 length equals 16 residues.